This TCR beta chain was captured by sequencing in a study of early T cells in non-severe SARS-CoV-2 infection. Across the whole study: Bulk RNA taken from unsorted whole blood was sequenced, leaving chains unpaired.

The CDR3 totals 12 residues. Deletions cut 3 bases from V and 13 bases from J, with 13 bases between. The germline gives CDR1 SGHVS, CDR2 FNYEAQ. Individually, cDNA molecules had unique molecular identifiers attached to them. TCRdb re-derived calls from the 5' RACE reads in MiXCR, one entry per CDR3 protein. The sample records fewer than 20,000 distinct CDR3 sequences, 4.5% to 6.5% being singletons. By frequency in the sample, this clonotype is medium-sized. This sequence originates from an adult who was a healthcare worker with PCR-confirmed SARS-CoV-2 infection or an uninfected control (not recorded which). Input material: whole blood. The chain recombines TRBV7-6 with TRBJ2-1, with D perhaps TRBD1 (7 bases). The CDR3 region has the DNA TGTGCCAGCAGCTTGGAGGGACAGAAACAGTTCTTC. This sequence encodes CASSLEGQKQFF.